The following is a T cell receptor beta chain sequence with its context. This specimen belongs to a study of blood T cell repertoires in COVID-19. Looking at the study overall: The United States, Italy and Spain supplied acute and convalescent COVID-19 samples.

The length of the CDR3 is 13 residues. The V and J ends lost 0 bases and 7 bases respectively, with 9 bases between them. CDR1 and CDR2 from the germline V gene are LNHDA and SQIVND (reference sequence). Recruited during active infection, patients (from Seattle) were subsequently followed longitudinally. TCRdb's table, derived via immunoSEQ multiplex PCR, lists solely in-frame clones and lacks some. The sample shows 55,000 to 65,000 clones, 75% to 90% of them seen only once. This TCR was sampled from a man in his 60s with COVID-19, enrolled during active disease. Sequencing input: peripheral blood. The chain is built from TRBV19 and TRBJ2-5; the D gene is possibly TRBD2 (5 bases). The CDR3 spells CASSIDPEGTQYF. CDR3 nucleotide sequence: TGTGCCAGTAGTATAGATCCTGAGGGGACCCAGTACTTC.